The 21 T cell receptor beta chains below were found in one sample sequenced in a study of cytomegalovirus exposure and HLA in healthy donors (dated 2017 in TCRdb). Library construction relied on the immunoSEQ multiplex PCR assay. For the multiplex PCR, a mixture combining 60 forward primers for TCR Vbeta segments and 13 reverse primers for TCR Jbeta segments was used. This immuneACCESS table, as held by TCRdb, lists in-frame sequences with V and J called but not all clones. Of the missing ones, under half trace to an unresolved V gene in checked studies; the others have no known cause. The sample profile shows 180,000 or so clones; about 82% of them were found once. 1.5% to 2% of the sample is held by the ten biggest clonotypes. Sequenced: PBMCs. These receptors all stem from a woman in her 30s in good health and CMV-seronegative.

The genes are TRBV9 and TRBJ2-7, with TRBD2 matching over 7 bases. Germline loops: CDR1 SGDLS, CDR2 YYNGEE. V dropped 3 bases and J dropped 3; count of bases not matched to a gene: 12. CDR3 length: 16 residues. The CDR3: CASSEAPPGGNYEQYF. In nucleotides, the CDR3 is TGTGCCAGCAGCGAGGCCCCCCCGGGGGGAAACTACGAGCAGTACTTC.

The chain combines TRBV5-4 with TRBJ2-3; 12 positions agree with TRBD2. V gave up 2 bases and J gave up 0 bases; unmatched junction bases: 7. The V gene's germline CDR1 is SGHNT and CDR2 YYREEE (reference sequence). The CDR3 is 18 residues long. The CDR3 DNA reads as TGTGCCAGCAGCTTACCTAGCGGGGGGGTGTCTAGCACAGATACGCAGTATTTT. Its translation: CASSLPSGGVSSTDTQYF.

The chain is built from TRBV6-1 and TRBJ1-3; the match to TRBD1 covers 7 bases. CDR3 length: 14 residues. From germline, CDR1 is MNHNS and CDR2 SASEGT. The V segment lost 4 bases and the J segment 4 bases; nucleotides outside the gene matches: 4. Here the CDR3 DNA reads TGTGCCAGCAGTGGTACAGGGGCCGGAAACACCATATATTTT. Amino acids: CASSGTGAGNTIYF.

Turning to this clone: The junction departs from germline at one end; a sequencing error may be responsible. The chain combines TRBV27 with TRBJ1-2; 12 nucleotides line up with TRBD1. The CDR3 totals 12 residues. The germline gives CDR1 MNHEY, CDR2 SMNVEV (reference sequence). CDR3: CASSPQGQGALF. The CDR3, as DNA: TGTGCCAGCAGCCCACAGGGACAGGGGGCGCTTTTC.

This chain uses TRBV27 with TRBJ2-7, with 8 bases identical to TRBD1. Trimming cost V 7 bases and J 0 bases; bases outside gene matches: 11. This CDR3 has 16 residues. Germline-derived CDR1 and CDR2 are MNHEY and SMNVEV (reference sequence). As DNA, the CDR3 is TGTGCCAGCAAAATCTTGGGACAGGAGAGCTCCTACGAGCAGTACTTC. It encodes CASKILGQESSYEQYF.

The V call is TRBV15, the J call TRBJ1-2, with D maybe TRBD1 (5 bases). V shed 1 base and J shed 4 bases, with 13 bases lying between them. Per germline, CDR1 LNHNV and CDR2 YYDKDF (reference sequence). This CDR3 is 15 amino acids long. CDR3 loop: CATSRALGQGYGYTF. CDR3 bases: TGTGCCACCAGCAGAGCTTTGGGCCAGGGCTATGGCTACACCTTC.

The DNA of the CDR3 is TGTGCCAGCAGTTCTCAGGGAACCTCCACAGATACGCAGTATTTT. As protein: CASSSQGTSTDTQYF. The genes are TRBV5-4 and TRBJ2-3; a weak D match, TRBD1 (5 bases). CDR1 and CDR2 from the germline V gene are SGHNT and YYREEE (reference sequence). The CDR3 covers 15 residues. Trimming stripped 5 bases from V and 2 bases from J, with 15 bases between. Supplemented by reference TRBV5-4 and TRBJ2-3, the full variable domain reads ETGVTQSPTHLIKTRGQQVTLRCSSQSGHNTVSWYQQALGQGPQFIFQYYREEENGRGNFPPRFSGLQFPNYSSELNVNALELDDSALYLCASSSQGTSTDTQYFGPGTRLTVL.

Here the CDR3 DNA reads TGTGCCAGCAGTTTCCTCGACCAGGGGGAGACCCAGTACTTC. Translating gives CASSFLDQGETQYF. The rearrangement joins TRBV27 to TRBJ2-5; tentative D call: TRBD1 (6 bases). This CDR3 contains 14 residues. CDR1 MNHEY and CDR2 SMNVEV come from the germline V gene (reference sequence). V gave up 3 bases and J gave up 5 bases, with 13 bases separating them.

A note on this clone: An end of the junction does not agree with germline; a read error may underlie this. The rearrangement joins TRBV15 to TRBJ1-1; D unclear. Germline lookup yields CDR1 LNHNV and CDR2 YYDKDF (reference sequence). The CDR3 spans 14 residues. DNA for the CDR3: TGTGCCACCAGTAGAGACCTAATGAACACTGAAGCTTTCTTT. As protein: CATSRDLMNTEAFF.

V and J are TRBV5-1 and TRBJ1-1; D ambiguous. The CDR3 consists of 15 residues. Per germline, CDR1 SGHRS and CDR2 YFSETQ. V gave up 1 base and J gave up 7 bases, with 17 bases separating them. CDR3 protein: CASSLSLGREGEAFF. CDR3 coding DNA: TGCGCCAGCAGCTTGAGTTTAGGGCGAGAGGGTGAAGCTTTCTTT.

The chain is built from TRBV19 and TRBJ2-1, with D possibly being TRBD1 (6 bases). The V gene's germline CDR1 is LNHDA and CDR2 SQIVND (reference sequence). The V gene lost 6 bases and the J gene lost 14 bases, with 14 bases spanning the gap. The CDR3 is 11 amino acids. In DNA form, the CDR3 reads TGTGCCAGTAGGAGGGCAGGGGTCGAGTTCTTC. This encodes CASRRAGVEFF.

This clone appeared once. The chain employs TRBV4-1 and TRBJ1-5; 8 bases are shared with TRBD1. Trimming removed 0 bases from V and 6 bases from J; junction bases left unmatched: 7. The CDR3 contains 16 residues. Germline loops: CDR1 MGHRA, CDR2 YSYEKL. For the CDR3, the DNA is TGCGCCAGCAGCCAAGAGGGGCAGGGGGCGAGTCAGCCCCAGCATTTT. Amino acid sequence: CASSQEGQGASQPQHF.

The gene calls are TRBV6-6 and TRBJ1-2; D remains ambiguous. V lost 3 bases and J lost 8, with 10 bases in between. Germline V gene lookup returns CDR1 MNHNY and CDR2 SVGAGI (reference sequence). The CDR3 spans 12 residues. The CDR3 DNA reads TGTGCCAGCAGTTATCAAGACGGGGGCTACACCTTC. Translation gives CASSYQDGGYTF.

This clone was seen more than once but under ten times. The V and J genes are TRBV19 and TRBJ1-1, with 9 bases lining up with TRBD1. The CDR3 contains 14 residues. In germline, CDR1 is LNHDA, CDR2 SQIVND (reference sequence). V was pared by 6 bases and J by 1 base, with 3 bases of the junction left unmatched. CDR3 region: CASRTGGANTEAFF. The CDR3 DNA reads TGTGCCAGTAGAACAGGGGGCGCGAACACTGAAGCTTTCTTT.

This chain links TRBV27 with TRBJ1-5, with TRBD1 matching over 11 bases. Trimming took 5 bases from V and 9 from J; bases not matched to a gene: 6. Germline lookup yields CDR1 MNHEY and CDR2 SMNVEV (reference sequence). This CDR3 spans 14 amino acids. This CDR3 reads CASSPGQGALPQHF. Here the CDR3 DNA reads TGTGCCAGCAGTCCCGGACAGGGGGCACTGCCCCAGCATTTT.

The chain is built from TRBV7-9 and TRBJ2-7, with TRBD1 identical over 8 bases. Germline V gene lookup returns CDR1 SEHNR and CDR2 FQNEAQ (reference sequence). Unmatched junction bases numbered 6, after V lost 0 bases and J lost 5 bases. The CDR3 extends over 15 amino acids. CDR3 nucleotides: TGTGCCAGCAGCTTAGCGGGGACAGGAGGTGACGAGCAGTACTTC. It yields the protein CASSLAGTGGDEQYF.

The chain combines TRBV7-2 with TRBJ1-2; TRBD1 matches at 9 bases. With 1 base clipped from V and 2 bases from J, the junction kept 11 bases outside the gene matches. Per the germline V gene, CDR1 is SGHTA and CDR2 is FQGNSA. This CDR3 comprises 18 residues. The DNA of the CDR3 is TGTGCCAGCAGCTTAGGGTGGGGACAGGGAATGGCCAACTATGGCTACACCTTC. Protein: CASSLGWGQGMANYGYTF.

The CDR3 region is CASSIEARGSPLHF. The CDR3 DNA reads TGTGCCAGTAGTATTGAGGCACGGGGTTCACCCCTCCACTTT. The V and J genes are TRBV19 and TRBJ1-6; unclear D gene. The CDR3 length is 14 residues. Per germline, CDR1 LNHDA and CDR2 SQIVND (reference sequence). V shed 3 bases and J shed 9 bases, with 12 bases lying between them.

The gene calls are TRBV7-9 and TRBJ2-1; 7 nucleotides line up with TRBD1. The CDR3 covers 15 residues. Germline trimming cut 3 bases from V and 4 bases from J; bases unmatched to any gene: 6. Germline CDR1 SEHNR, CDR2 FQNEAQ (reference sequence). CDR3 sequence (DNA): TGTGCCAGCAGCTTCGAGGGGGCAGGGTACAATGAGCAGTTCTTC. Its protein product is CASSFEGAGYNEQFF. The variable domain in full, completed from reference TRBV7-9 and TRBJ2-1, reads DTGVSQNPRHKITKRGQNVTFRCDPISEHNRLYWYRQTLGQGPEFLTYFQNEAQLEKSRLLSDRFSAERPKGSFSTLEIQRTEQGDSAMYLCASSFEGAGYNEQFFGPGTRLTVL.

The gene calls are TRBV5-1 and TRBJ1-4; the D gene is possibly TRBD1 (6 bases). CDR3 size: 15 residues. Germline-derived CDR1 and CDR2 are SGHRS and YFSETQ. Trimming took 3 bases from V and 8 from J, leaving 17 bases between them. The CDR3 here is CASSSRADRMEKLFF. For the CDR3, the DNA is TGCGCCAGCAGCTCCCGGGCGGACAGAATGGAAAAACTGTTTTTT.

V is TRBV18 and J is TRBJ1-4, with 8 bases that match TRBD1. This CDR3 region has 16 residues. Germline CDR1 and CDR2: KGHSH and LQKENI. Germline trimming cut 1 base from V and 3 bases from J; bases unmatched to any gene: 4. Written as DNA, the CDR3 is TGTGCCAGCTCACCACGCAGGGGGCAGGCTAATGAAAAACTGTTTTTT. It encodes CASSPRRGQANEKLFF.